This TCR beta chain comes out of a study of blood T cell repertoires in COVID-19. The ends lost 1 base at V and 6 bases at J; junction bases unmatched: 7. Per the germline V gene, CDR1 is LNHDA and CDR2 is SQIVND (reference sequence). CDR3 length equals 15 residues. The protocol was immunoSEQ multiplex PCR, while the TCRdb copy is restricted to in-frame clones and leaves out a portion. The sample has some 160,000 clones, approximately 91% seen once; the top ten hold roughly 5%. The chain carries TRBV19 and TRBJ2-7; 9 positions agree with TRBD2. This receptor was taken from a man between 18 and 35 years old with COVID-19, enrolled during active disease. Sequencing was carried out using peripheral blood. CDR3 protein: CASSIVPSGTSEQYF. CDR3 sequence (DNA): TGTGCCAGTAGTATAGTTCCTAGCGGGACATCCGAGCAGTACTTC.